Below are 8 T cell receptor beta chains sequenced from a single sample in a study of CD8 T cells in Susac syndrome. The authors reverse transcribed roughly 0.5 to 1 ug RNA with random hexamers. TCRdb analysed the immunoSEQ multiplex PCR reads with MiXCR anew, one entry per CDR3 protein. The sample has approximately 220,000 distinct CDR3 sequences; 80% to 95% are singletons. Sequencing input: CD8+ T cells from PBMCs. Source of these receptors: a human donor with multiple sclerosis.

The chain is built from TRBV12-3 or TRBV12-4 and TRBJ2-7, with D maybe TRBD1 (6 bases). Trimming removed 6 bases from V and 2 bases from J, with 14 bases in between. There are 14 residues in the CDR3. The CDR3 DNA follows: TGTGCCAGCAGACCTTCCGGGACAACCTACGAGCAGTACTTC. This encodes CASRPSGTTYEQYF.

The gene calls are TRBV4-3 and TRBJ2-7; 12 bases line up with TRBD2. There are 21 residues in the CDR3. Trimming took 0 bases from V and 2 from J; bases not matched to a gene: 17. Germline V gives CDR1 LGHNA, CDR2 YSLEER. In DNA form, the CDR3 reads TGCGCCAGCAGCCAAGAAGGTCGACCGACTAGCGGGAGTCCCTTGGCCTACGAGCAGTACTTC. The encoded protein is CASSQEGRPTSGSPLAYEQYF.

The V gene is TRBV9, the J gene TRBJ2-3; a possible D gene is TRBD1 (6 bases). V was trimmed by 3 bases and J by 4 bases, leaving 12 bases between them. The CDR3 spans 14 residues. Germline V lookup: CDR1 SGDLS, CDR2 YYNGEE. DNA of the CDR3: TGTGCCAGCAGCGGAGCAGGGGCCCCAGATACGCAGTATTTT. This gives the protein CASSGAGAPDTQYF.

The chain combines TRBV29-1 with TRBJ2-1, with 8 bases matching TRBD2. The germline V gene has CDR1 SQVTM and CDR2 ANQGSEA. CDR3 length: 15 residues. Trimming cost V 4 bases and J 3 bases; bases outside gene matches: 8. In nucleotides, the CDR3 is TGCAGCGTTGGGGGCGGGGGGACTATCTACAATGAGCAGTTCTTC. This translates into CSVGGGGTIYNEQFF.

The V gene is TRBV4-3, the J gene TRBJ2-5; D is possibly TRBD2 (6 bases). From germline, CDR1 is LGHNA and CDR2 YSLEER. This CDR3 has 14 amino acids. V lost 4 bases to trimming and J lost 5 bases, with 14 bases between them. The CDR3 is CASSLGSGRETQYF. Here the CDR3 DNA reads TGCGCCAGCAGCCTCGGTTCAGGGAGGGAGACCCAGTACTTC.

This chain links TRBV7-9 with TRBJ2-7, with D tentatively TRBD2 (5 bases). Germline CDR1 and CDR2: SEHNR and FQNEAQ (reference sequence). The V end was cut by 3 bases, the J end by 3 bases, with 21 bases between. The CDR3 loop spans 17 amino acids. The CDR3 DNA reads as TGTGCCAGCAGCTTGTCCGACAAGCGGAACCCCGACTACGAGCAGTACTTC. This encodes CASSLSDKRNPDYEQYF.

The chain uses TRBV5-6 and TRBJ1-2; 8 positions match TRBD1. CDR1 is SGHDT and CDR2 is YYEEEE in the germline V gene. Unmatched junction bases numbered 5, after V lost 4 bases and J lost 6 bases. This CDR3 comprises 13 residues. CDR3: CASSTDRGHGYTF. The CDR3 bases are TGTGCCAGCAGCACCGACAGGGGCCATGGCTACACCTTC. The whole variable domain, remainder taken from reference TRBV5-6 and TRBJ1-2, is DAGVTQSPTHLIKTRGQQVTLRCSPKSGHDTVSWYQQALGQGPQFIFQYYEEEERQRGNFPDRFSGHQFPNYSSELNVNALLLGDSALYLCASSTDRGHGYTFGSGTRLTVV.

This chain uses TRBV30 with TRBJ2-1, with TRBD1 identical over 9 bases. Germline trimming cut 5 bases from V and 9 bases from J; bases unmatched to any gene: 5. The CDR3 is 12 residues long. Germline lookup yields CDR1 GTSNPN and CDR2 SVGIG (reference sequence). CDR3 bases: TGTGCCTGGGCCGGACAGGGGCCTGAGCAGTTCTTC. Its protein product is CAWAGQGPEQFF.